This T cell receptor (beta chain) was identified during a study of blood T cell repertoires in COVID-19. Study-level information: Some COVID-19 samples were acute and others convalescent; all came from the United States, Italy and Spain. PBMCs, B-cell-depleted T cells, or T cells provided the cDNA or gDNA that made up the material.

Germline values: CDR1 WSHSY, CDR2 SAAADI. This CDR3 comprises 13 residues. V was shortened by 6 bases and J by 7 bases, with 10 bases between the two germline ends. Here immunoSEQ multiplex PCR was the method, and the copy in TCRdb shows in-frame clones only, minus some. The repertoire holds approximately 250,000 clones, with around 88% as singletons. This chain uses TRBV10-2 with TRBJ1-6, with D perhaps TRBD1 (6 bases). The sequence was obtained from a young man with active or convalescent COVID-19. Sample: peripheral blood. CDR3 nucleotides: TGCGCCAGCAGGGACACAGGGAATTCACCCCTCCACTTT. Translated, it gives CASRDTGNSPLHF.